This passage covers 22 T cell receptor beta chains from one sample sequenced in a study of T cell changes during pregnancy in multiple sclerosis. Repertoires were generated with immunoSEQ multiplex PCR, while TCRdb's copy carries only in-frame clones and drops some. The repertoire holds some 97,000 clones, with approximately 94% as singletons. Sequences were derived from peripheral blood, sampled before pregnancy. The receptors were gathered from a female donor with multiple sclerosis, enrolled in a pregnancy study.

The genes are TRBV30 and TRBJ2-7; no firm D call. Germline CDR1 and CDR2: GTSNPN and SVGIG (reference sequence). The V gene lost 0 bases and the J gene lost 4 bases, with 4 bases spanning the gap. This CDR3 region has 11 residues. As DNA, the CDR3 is TGTGCCTGGAGTGTTTCATACGAGCAGTACTTC. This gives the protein CAWSVSYEQYF.

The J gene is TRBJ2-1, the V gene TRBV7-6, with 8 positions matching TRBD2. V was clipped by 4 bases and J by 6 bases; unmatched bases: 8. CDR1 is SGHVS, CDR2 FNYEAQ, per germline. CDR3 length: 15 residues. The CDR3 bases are TGTGCCAGCAGCTCGTTTAGCGGGAAGGGCAATGAGCAGTTCTTC. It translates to CASSSFSGKGNEQFF.

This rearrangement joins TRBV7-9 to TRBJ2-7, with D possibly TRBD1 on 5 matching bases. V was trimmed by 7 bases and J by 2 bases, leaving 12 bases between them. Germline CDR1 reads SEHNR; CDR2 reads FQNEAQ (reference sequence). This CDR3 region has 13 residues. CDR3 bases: TGTGCCAGCAATCCAAAGACAGCCTACGAGCAGTACTTC. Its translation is CASNPKTAYEQYF.

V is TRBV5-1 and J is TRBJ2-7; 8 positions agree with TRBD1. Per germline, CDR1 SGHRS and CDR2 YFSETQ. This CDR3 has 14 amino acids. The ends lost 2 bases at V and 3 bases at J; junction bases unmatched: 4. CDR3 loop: CASSFRGTGYEQYF. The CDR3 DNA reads TGCGCCAGCAGCTTCCGAGGGACAGGCTACGAGCAGTACTTC. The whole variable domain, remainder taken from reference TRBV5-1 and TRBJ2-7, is KAGVTQTPRYLIKTRGQQVTLSCSPISGHRSVSWYQQTPGQGLQFLFEYFSETQRNKGNFPGRFSGRQFSNSRSEMNVSTLELGDSALYLCASSFRGTGYEQYFGPGTRLTVT.

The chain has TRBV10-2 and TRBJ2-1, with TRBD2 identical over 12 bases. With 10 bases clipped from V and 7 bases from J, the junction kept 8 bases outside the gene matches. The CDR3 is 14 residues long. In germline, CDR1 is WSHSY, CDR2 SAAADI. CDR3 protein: CATLTTSGSNEQFF. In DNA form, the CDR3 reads TGCGCCACCCTCACGACTAGCGGGAGTAATGAGCAGTTCTTC.

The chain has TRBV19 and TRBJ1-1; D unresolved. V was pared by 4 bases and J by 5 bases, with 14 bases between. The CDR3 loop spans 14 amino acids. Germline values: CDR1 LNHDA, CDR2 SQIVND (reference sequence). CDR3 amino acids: CASSNLAGWTEAFF. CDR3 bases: TGTGCCAGTAGTAATTTAGCGGGGTGGACTGAAGCTTTCTTT.

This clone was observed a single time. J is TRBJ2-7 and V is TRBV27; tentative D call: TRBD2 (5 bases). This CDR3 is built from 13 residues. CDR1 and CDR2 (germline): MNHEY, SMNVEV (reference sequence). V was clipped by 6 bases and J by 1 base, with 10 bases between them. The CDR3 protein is CASSPGSSYEQYF. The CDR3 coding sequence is TGTGCCAGCAGCCCTGGGAGTTCCTACGAGCAGTACTTC.

The CDR3 loop reads CASSLNDRNEQFF. The CDR3 DNA follows: TGTGCCAGCAGCTTGAACGACAGAAATGAGCAGTTCTTC. The rearrangement links TRBV7-7 to TRBJ2-1, with D perhaps matching TRBD1 (5 bases). CDR1 is SSHAT and CDR2 is FNYEAQ in the germline V gene (reference sequence). V was clipped by 3 bases and J by 7 bases, with 10 bases between them. The CDR3 sequence is 13 residues long.

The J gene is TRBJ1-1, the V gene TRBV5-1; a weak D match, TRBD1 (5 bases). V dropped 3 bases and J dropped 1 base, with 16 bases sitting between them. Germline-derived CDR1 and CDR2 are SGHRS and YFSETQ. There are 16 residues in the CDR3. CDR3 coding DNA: TGCGCCAGCAGCTCCGGGGGGTCCGGGAAGAACACTGAAGCTTTCTTT. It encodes CASSSGGSGKNTEAFF.

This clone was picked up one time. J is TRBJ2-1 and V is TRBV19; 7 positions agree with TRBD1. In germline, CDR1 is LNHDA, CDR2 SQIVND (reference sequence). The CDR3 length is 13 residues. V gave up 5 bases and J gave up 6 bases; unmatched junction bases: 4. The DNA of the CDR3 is TGTGCCAGTAGTCGAACAGGGGTCAATGAGCAGTTCTTC. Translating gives CASSRTGVNEQFF.

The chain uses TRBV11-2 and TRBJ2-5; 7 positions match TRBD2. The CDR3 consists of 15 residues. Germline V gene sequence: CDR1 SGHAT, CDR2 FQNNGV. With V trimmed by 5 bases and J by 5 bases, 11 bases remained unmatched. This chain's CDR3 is CASSPGERGTETQYF. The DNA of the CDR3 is TGTGCCAGCAGCCCTGGGGAGCGGGGCACGGAGACCCAGTACTTC.

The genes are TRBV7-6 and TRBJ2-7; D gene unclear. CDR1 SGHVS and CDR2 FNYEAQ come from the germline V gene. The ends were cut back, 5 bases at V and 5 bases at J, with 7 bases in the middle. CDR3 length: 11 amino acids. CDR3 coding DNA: TGTGCCAGCAGCCTTAGCAACGAGCAGTACTTC. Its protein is CASSLSNEQYF.

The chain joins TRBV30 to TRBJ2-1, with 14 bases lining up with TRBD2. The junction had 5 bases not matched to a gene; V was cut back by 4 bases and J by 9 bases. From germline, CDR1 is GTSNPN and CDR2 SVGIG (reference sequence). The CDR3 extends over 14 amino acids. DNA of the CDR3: TGTGCCTGGATTGGACTAGCGGGAGGAGGTGAGCAGTTCTTC. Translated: CAWIGLAGGGEQFF.

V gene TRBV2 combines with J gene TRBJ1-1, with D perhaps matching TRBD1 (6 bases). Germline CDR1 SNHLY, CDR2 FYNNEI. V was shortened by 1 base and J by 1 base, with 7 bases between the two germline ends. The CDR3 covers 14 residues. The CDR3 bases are TGTGCCAGCAGTGAAGGGACAGAGAACACTGAAGCTTTCTTT. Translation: CASSEGTENTEAFF.

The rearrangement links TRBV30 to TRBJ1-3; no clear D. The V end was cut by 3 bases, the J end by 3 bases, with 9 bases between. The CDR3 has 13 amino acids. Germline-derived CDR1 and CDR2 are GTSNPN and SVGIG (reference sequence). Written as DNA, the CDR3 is TGTGCCTGGAGCCGAAACAGTGGAAACACCATATATTTT. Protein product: CAWSRNSGNTIYF.

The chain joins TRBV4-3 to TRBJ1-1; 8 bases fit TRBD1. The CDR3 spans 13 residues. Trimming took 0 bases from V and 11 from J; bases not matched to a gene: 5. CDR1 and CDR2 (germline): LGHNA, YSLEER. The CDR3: CASSQEGQGRAFF. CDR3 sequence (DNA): TGCGCCAGCAGCCAAGAAGGACAGGGTAGGGCTTTCTTT.

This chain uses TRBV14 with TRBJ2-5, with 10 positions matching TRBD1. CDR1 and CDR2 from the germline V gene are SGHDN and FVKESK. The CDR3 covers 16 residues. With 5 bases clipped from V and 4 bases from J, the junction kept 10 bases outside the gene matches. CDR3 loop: CASSATGTGVRETQYF. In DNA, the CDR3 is TGTGCCAGCAGCGCAACCGGGACAGGGGTGAGAGAGACCCAGTACTTC.

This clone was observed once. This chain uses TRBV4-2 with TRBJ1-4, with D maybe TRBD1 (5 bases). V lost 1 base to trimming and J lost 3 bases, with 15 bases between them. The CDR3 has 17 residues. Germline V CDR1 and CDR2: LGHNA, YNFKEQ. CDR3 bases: TGTGCCAGCAGCCAAGCCGCTCGGGGGGTGGCTAATGAAAAACTGTTTTTT. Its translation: CASSQAARGVANEKLFF.

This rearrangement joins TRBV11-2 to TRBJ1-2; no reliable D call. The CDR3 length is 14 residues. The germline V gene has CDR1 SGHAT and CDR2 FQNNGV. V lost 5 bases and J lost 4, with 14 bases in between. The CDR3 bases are TGTGCCAGCAGCCCCGTACCGGGTGTCTATGGCTACACCTTC. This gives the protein CASSPVPGVYGYTF.

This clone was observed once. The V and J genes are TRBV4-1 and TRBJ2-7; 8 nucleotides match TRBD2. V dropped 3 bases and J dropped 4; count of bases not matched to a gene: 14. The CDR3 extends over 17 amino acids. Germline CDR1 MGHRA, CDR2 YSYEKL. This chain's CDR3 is CASSHPQTGREEYEQYF. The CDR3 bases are TGCGCCAGCAGCCACCCCCAAACAGGGCGGGAGGAATACGAGCAGTACTTC.

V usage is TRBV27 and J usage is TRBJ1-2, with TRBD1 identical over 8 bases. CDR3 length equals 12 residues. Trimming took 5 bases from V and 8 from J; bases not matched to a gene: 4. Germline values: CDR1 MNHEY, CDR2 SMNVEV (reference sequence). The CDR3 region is CASSTGGGGYTF. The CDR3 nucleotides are TGTGCCAGCAGTACAGGGGGAGGAGGCTACACCTTC.

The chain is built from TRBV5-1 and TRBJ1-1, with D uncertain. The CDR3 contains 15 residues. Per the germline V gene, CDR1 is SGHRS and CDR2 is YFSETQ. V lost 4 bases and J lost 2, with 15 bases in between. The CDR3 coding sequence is TGCGCCAGCAGCCCCGACACTCGCTTCAACACTGAAGCTTTCTTT. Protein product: CASSPDTRFNTEAFF. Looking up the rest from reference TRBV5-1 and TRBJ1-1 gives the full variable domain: KAGVTQTPRYLIKTRGQQVTLSCSPISGHRSVSWYQQTPGQGLQFLFEYFSETQRNKGNFPGRFSGRQFSNSRSEMNVSTLELGDSALYLCASSPDTRFNTEAFFGQGTRLTVV.